The clone carrying this T cell receptor (beta chain) has a count of ten or more. RNA transcripts provided the source from which TCR beta CDR3 regions were amplified. HTBI primers were used for first-round RT-PCR of the TCR CDR3. TCRdb redid the calling of the multiplex PCR reads with MiXCR, one entry per CDR3 protein. Among hundreds of thousands of distinct CDR3 sequences, 15% to 19% were seen once, and the ten largest hold approximately 8%. Clinical symptoms, serum thyroxine and TRAb, thyroid ultrasound and orbital computed tomography together formed the diagnostic basis. The data belong to a study of T cells in Graves' hyperthyroidism and ophthalmopathy. V lost 2 bases and J 3 bases, leaving 14 bases between the germline ends. This CDR3 is built from 15 residues. CDR1 MNHNY and CDR2 SVGAGI come from the germline V gene (reference sequence).

The sequence was obtained from a woman aged 18-29 years with Graves' hyperthyroidism. Sample: blood. This chain connects TRBV6-6 to TRBJ2-7; the D gene is possibly TRBD2 (6 bases). CDR3 loop: CASSYGTGEGYEQYF. In DNA, the CDR3 is TGTGCCAGCAGTTACGGTACGGGAGAGGGCTACGAGCAGTACTTC.